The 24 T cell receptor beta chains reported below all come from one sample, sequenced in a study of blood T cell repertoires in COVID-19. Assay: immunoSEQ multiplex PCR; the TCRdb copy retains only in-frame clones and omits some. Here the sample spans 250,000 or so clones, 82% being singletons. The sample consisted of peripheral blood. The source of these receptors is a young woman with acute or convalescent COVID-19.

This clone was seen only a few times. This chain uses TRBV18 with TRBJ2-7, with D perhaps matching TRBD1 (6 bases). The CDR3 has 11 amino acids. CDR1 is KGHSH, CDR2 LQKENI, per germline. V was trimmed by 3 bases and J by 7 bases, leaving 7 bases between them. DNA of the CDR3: TGTGCCAGCTCACCCGGGACAGAGCAGTACTTC. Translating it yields CASSPGTEQYF. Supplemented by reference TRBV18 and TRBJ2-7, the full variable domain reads NAGVMQNPRHLVRRRGQEARLRCSPMKGHSHVYWYRQLPEEGLKFMVYLQKENIIDESGMPKERFSAEFPKEGPSILRIQQVVRGDSAAYFCASSPGTEQYFGPGTRLTVT.

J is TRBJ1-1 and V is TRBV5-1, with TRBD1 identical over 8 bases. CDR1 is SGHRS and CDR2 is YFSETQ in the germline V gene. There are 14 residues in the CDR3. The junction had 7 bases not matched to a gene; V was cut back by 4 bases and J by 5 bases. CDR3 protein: CASSPTGVGTEAFF. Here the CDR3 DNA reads TGCGCCAGCAGCCCGACAGGGGTTGGGACTGAAGCTTTCTTT.

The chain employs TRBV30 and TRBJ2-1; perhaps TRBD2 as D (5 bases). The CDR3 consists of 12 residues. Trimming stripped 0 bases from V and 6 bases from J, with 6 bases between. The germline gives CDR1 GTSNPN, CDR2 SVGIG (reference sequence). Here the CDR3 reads CAWSVLGNEQFF. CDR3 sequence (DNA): TGTGCCTGGAGTGTACTAGGCAATGAGCAGTTCTTC.

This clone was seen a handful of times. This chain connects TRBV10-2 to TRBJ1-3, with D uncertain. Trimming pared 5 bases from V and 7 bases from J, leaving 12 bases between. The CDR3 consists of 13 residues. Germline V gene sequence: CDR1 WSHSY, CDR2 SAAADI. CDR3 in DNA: TGCGCCAGCAGTCTGACTACAGTTAACACCATATATTTT. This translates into CASSLTTVNTIYF.

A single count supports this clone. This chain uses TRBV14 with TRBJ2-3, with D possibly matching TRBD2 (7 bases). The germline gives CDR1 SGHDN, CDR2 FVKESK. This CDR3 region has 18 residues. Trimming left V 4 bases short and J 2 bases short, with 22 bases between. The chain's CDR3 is CASSLKSRGLRFTDTQYF. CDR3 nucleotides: TGTGCCAGCAGCCTAAAAAGCAGGGGACTAAGATTCACAGATACGCAGTATTTT. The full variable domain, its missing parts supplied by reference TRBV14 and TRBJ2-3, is EAGVTQFPSHSVIEKGQTVTLRCDPISGHDNLYWYRRVMGKEIKFLLHFVKESKQDESGMPNNRFLAERTGGTYSTLKVQPAELEDSGVYFCASSLKSRGLRFTDTQYFGPGTRLTVL.

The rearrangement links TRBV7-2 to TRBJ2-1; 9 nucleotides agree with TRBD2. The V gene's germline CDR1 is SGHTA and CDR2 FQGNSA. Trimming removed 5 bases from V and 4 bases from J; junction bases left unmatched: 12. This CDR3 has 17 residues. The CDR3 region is CASSGQQLAGGYNEQFF. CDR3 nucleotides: TGTGCCAGCAGCGGACAGCAACTAGCGGGTGGATACAATGAGCAGTTCTTC.

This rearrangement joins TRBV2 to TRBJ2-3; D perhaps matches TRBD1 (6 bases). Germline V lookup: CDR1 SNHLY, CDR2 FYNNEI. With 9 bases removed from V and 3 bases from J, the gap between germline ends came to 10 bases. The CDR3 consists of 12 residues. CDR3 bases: TGTGCCAGTGAGGGGGTAACAGATACGCAGTATTTT. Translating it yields CASEGVTDTQYF.

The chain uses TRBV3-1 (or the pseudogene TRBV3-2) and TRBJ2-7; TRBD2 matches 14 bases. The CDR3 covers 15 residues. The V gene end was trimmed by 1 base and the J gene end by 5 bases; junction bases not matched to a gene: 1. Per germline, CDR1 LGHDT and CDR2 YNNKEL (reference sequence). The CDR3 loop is CASSQGLAGGHEQYF. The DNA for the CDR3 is TGTGCCAGCAGCCAAGGACTAGCGGGAGGGCACGAGCAGTACTTC.

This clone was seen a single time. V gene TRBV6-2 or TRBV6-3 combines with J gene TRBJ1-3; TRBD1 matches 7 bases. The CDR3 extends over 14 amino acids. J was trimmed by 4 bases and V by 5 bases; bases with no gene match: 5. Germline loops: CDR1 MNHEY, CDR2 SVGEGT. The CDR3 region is CASSPTGRGNTIYF. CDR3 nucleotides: TGTGCCAGCAGTCCGACAGGGAGAGGAAACACCATATATTTT.

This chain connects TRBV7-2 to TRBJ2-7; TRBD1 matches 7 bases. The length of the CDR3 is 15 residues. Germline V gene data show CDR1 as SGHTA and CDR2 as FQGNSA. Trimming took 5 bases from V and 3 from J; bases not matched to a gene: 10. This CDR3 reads CASSPLETGSYEQYF. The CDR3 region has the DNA TGTGCCAGCAGCCCCCTAGAGACAGGGAGCTACGAGCAGTACTTC.

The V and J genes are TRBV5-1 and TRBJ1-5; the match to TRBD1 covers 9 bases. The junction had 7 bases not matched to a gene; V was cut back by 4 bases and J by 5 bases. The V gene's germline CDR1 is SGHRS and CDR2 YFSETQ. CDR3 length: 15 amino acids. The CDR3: CASSTGTGNDQPQHF. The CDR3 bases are TGCGCCAGCAGCACCGGGACAGGGAACGATCAGCCCCAGCATTTT.

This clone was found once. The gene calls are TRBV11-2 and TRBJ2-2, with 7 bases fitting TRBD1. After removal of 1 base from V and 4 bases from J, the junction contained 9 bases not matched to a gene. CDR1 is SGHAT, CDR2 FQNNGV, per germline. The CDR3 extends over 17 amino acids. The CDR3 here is CASSLVLAGGSTGELFF. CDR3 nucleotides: TGTGCCAGCAGCTTAGTCTTGGCAGGGGGAAGCACCGGGGAGCTGTTTTTT.

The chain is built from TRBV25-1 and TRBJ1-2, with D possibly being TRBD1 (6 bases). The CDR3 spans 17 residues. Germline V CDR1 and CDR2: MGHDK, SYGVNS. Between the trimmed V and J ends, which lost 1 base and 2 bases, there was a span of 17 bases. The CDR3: CASSEFGRGGGNYGYTF. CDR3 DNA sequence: TGTGCCAGCAGTGAATTCGGGCGGGGAGGGGGAAACTATGGCTACACCTTC.

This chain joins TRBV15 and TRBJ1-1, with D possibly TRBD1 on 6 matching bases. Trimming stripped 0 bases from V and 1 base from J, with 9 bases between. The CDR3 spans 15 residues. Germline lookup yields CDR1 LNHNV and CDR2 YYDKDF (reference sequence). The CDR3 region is CATSRDRTANTEAFF. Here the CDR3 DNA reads TGTGCCACCAGCAGAGATCGGACAGCGAACACTGAAGCTTTCTTT.

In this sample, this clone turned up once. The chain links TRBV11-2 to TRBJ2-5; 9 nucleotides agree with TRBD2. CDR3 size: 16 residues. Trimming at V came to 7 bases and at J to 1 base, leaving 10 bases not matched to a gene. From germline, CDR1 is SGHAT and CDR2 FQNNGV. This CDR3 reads CASTQAGGPAQETQYF. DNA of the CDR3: TGTGCCAGCACCCAAGCGGGAGGTCCTGCCCAAGAGACCCAGTACTTC.

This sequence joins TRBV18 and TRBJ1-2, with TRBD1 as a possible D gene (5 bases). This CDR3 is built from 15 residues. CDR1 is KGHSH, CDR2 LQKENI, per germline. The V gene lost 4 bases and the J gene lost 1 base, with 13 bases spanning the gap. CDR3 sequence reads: CASSQISDSNYGYTF. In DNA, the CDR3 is TGTGCCAGCTCACAGATCTCTGACAGTAACTATGGCTACACCTTC. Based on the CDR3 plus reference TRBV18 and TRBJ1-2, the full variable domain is NAGVMQNPRHLVRRRGQEARLRCSPMKGHSHVYWYRQLPEEGLKFMVYLQKENIIDESGMPKERFSAEFPKEGPSILRIQQVVRGDSAAYFCASSQISDSNYGYTFGSGTRLTVV.

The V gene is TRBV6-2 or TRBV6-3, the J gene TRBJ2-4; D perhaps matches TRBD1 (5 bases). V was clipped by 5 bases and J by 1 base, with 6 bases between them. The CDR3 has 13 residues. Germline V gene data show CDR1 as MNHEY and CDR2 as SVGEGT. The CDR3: CASSGAAKNIQYF. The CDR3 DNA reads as TGTGCCAGCAGTGGGGCGGCCAAAAACATTCAGTACTTC.

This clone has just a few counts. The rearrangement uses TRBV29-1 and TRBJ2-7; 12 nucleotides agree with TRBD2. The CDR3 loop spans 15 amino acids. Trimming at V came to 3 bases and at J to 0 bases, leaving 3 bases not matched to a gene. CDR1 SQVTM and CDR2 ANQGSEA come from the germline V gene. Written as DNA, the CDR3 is TGCAGCGTTGATGCGACTAGCGGGAGCTCCTACGAGCAGTACTTC. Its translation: CSVDATSGSSYEQYF.

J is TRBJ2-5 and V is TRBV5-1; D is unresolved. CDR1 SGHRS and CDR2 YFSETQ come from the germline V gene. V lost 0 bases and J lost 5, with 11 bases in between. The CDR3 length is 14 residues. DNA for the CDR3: TGCGCCAGCAGCTTGGGCCTCCTACGGGAGACCCAGTACTTC. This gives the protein CASSLGLLRETQYF.

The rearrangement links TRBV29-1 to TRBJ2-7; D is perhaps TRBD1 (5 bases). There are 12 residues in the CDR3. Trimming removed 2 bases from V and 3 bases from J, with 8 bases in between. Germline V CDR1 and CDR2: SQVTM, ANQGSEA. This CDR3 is CSVELQGYEQYF. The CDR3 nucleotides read TGCAGCGTTGAACTCCAGGGCTACGAGCAGTACTTC.

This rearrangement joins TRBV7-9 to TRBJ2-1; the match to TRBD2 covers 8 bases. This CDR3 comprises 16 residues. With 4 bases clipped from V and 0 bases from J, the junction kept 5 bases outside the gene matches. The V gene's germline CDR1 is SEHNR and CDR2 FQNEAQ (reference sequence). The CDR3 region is CASSSPSGYSYNEQFF. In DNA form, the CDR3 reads TGTGCCAGCAGCTCGCCTAGCGGGTACTCCTACAATGAGCAGTTCTTC.

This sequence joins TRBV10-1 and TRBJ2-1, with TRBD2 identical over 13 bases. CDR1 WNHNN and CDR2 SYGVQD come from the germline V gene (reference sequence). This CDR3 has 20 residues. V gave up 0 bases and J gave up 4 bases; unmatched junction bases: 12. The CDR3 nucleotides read TGCGCCAGCAGTGAGTCCCCCCTAGAACTAGCGGGAGGGCCTTACAATGAGCAGTTCTTC. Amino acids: CASSESPLELAGGPYNEQFF.

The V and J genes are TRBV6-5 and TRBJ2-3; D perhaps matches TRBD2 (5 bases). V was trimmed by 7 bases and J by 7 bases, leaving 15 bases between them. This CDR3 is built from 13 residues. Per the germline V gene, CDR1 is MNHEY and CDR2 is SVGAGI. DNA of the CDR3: TGTGCCAGCACCCACCCGTGGGAGAATACGCAGTATTTT. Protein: CASTHPWENTQYF.

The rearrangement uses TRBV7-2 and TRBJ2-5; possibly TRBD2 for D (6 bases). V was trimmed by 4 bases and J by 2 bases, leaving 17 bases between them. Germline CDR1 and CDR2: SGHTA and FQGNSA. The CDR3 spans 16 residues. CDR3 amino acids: CASSSNSFAGQETQYF. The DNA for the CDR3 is TGTGCCAGCAGCTCCAACTCGTTTGCGGGGCAAGAGACCCAGTACTTC.